The next 5 T cell receptor beta chains were all read from a single sample in a study of neurological immune-mediated disorders. TCRdb itself ran the 5' RACE reads through MiXCR, one entry per CDR3 protein. The sample has 45,000 to 60,000 distinct CDR3 sequences; 2% to 2.5% are singletons. Sequenced material: PBMCs. The receptor source for this set is a man aged 50 to 59 with multiple sclerosis.

The table lists this clonotype with many counts. This chain uses TRBV6-5 with TRBJ1-3; D is ambiguous. Trimming removed 5 bases from V and 2 bases from J, with 13 bases in between. This CDR3 is built from 15 residues. CDR1 MNHEY and CDR2 SVGAGI come from the germline V gene. For the CDR3, the DNA is TGTGCCAGCAGTCAGACCGGCACAACTGGAAACACCATATATTTT. It encodes CASSQTGTTGNTIYF.

This clonotype was seen at least ten times. The chain has TRBV19 and TRBJ2-1, with 7 bases matching TRBD1. The CDR3 runs 12 residues. V lost 7 bases to trimming and J lost 9 bases; unmatched junction nucleotides: 6. CDR1 LNHDA and CDR2 SQIVND come from the germline V gene (reference sequence). This CDR3 is CASNRQGGEQFF. Here the CDR3 DNA reads TGTGCCAGTAACAGACAGGGCGGTGAGCAGTTCTTC.

This clonotype showed up just a few times. A much larger clonotype is one base distant, so this may be a read error. The V and J genes are TRBV5-1 and TRBJ2-7; D perhaps matches TRBD2 (6 bases). Germline-derived CDR1 and CDR2 are SGHRS and YFSETQ. The CDR3 sequence is 11 residues long. CDR3 sequence (DNA): TGCGACTCGGGGGATCACTACGAGCAGTACTTC. The encoded protein is CDSGDHYEQYF. Based on the CDR3 plus reference TRBV5-1 and TRBJ2-7, the full variable domain is KAGVTQTPRYLIKTRGQQVTLSCSPISGHRSVSWYQQTPGQGLQFLFEYFSETQRNKGNFPGRFSGRQFSNSRSEMNVSTLELGDSALYLCDSGDHYEQYFGPGTRLTVT.

This clonotype came up many times. The gene calls are TRBV6-5 and TRBJ2-4; 8 bases agree with TRBD2. The ends lost 5 bases at V and 0 bases at J; junction bases unmatched: 6. The CDR3 runs to 16 residues. The germline CDR1 and CDR2 sequences are MNHEY and SVGAGI. CDR3 sequence reads: CASSTRLALAKNIQYF. In nucleotides, the CDR3 is TGTGCCAGCAGTACAAGACTAGCGCTAGCCAAAAACATTCAGTACTTC.

This clonotype was recorded many times. The chain employs TRBV7-3 and TRBJ2-5; D perhaps matches TRBD2 (5 bases). This CDR3 has 13 residues. Germline assignment: CDR1 SGHTA and CDR2 FQGTGA. Trimming shortened V by 2 bases and J by 3 bases, and 7 bases separated the two germline ends. The CDR3 DNA reads as TGTGCCAGCAGCTTACTGCGGGAAGAGACCCAGTACTTC. Protein sequence: CASSLLREETQYF.